A single sample gave rise to the 27 T cell receptor beta chains below, sequenced in a study of CXCR3-negative and CXCR3-positive naive CD8 T cells. UMI-labeled 5' RACE TRB cDNA libraries were prepared from the cells. TCRdb re-analyzed the 5' RACE reads; it lists each CDR3 protein once, without DNA. The sample spans 45,000 to 60,000 distinct CDR3 sequences; the ten largest clones claim 20% to 25%. Sequences were obtained from memory CD8+ T cells from blood. These receptors were taken from a human donor in good health. Some clones in this sample may be carry-over from other donors' samples.

V and J are TRBV20-1 and TRBJ2-7; TCRdb proposes TRBD2, but this gene call is untestable without DNA. The germline V gene has CDR1 DFQATT and CDR2 SNEGSKA (reference sequence). The CDR3 has 16 residues. CDR3 amino acids: CSARDMSSGRLNEQYF.

CDR3 in amino acids: CSVEDQQGYEQFF. The V gene is TRBV29-1, the J gene TRBJ2-1; TCRdb's D gene call, TRBD1, goes unchecked for lack of DNA. CDR3 length: 13 residues. The germline V gene has CDR1 SQVTM and CDR2 ANQGSEA.

V is TRBV6-5 and J is TRBJ2-5; the TCRdb call, TRBD2, lacks DNA for checking. CDR3 length: 14 amino acids. From germline, CDR1 is MNHEY and CDR2 SVGAGI. The CDR3 region is CASTGGPGGETQYF.

The chain links TRBV6-5 to TRBJ2-7. Germline values: CDR1 MNHEY, CDR2 SVGAGI. CDR3 length: 13 residues. This CDR3 is CASSYTIFYEQYF.

This chain links TRBV28 with TRBJ2-2. The CDR3 length is 14 residues. CDR1 and CDR2 from the germline V gene are MDHEN and SYDVKM. The CDR3 here is CASSTTSNTGELFF.

The chain has TRBV27 and TRBJ2-1. Germline V gene sequence: CDR1 MNHEY, CDR2 SMNVEV (reference sequence). The CDR3 is 11 residues long. CDR3 sequence reads: CASIGPNEQFF.

The rearrangement links TRBV29-1 to TRBJ2-7; the D call of TRBD1 rests on TCRdb alone, since no DNA is present to check it. The CDR3 consists of 19 residues. CDR1 is SQVTM, CDR2 ANQGSEA, per germline. The CDR3 sequence: CSVEDLVFQKGTVTYEQYF.

V is TRBV7-9 and J is TRBJ2-7. The CDR3 covers 13 residues. Germline-derived CDR1 and CDR2 are SEHNR and FQNEAQ (reference sequence). CDR3 in amino acids: CASSPSGTYEQYF.

This chain links TRBV24-1 with TRBJ2-2. Germline values: CDR1 KGHDR, CDR2 SFDVKD. This CDR3 spans 14 amino acids. The CDR3: CATSDLHGTGELFF.

This rearrangement joins TRBV14 to TRBJ2-1; the D call from TCRdb, TRBD1, cannot be confirmed without DNA. CDR1 is SGHDN, CDR2 FVKESK, per germline. The length of the CDR3 is 15 residues. The CDR3 here is CASSQEGPTYNEQFF.

V usage is TRBV6-2 or TRBV6-3 and J usage is TRBJ1-5; TCRdb's D call of TRBD1 is untestable without DNA. The CDR3 covers 15 residues. The germline gives CDR1 MNHEY, CDR2 SVGEGT. The CDR3 sequence: CASSYVGDPNQPQHF.

This clonotype is identified as medium-sized from frequency. CDR3 sequence: CSARPGTDYEQYF. The chain uses TRBV20-1 and TRBJ2-7; TCRdb's D call, TRBD1, is unchecked because there is no DNA. Germline V gene data show CDR1 as DFQATT and CDR2 as SNEGSKA (reference sequence). This CDR3 is 13 amino acids long.

The chain is built from TRBV19 and TRBJ1-2; the D call of TRBD1 rests on TCRdb alone, since no DNA is present to check it. The V gene's germline CDR1 is LNHDA and CDR2 SQIVND (reference sequence). The CDR3 sequence is 11 residues long. This chain's CDR3 is CASGQGDGYTF. Together with reference TRBV19 and TRBJ1-2, the CDR3 gives the full variable domain: DGGITQSPKYLFRKEGQNVTLSCEQNLNHDAMYWYRQDPGQGLRLIYYSQIVNDFQKGDIAEGYSVSREKKESFPLTVTSAQKNPTAFYLCASGQGDGYTFGSGTRLTVV.

J is TRBJ2-2 and V is TRBV4-1; TCRdb selects TRBD1, and the lack of DNA leaves this call unchecked. This CDR3 has 16 residues. The germline CDR1 and CDR2 sequences are MGHRA and YSYEKL. This CDR3 reads CASSQDIRQGDGELFF.

The V call is TRBV29-1, the J call TRBJ2-7; TCRdb's assignment of TRBD1 cannot be checked, as there is no DNA. The CDR3 is made up of 12 amino acids. Germline CDR1 SQVTM, CDR2 ANQGSEA. The CDR3 reads CSAGQGNYEQYF.

The gene calls are TRBV12-3 or TRBV12-4 and TRBJ1-2. The CDR3 spans 15 residues. CDR3 amino acids: CASTTMLEALYGYTF.

By frequency, this clonotype registers medium-sized. CDR3 amino acids: CASSLIWGAEYEQYF. V and J are TRBV5-6 and TRBJ2-7. The CDR3 runs 15 residues. Per the germline V gene, CDR1 is SGHDT and CDR2 is YYEEEE.

V and J are TRBV7-9 and TRBJ2-3; TCRdb indicates TRBD1, and absent DNA this call remains unverified. The CDR3 totals 13 residues. Germline V gene sequence: CDR1 SEHNR, CDR2 FQNEAQ (reference sequence). The chain's CDR3 is CASSPGGLDTQYF.

This chain connects TRBV6-2 or TRBV6-3 to TRBJ2-7; lacking DNA, the TRBD1 call made by TCRdb goes unchecked. Germline CDR1 is MNHEY and CDR2 is SVGEGT. This CDR3 region has 14 residues. Here the CDR3 reads CASSYSETAYEQYF.

The CDR3 protein is CASSLRPRQGLNQPQHF. J is TRBJ1-5 and V is TRBV5-4; TCRdb's D call of TRBD1 is untestable without DNA. In germline, CDR1 is SGHNT, CDR2 YYREEE (reference sequence). The length of the CDR3 is 17 residues.

The chain combines TRBV7-9 with TRBJ2-3; lacking DNA, the TRBD2 call made by TCRdb goes unchecked. The CDR3 runs to 17 residues. Germline-derived CDR1 and CDR2 are SEHNR and FQNEAQ (reference sequence). CDR3 residues: CASSDSWGAKATDTQYF. The whole variable domain, filled in from reference TRBV7-9 and TRBJ2-3, reads DTGVSQNPRHKITKRGQNVTFRCDPISEHNRLYWYRQTLGQGPEFLTYFQNEAQLEKSRLLSDRFSAERPKGSFSTLEIQRTEQGDSAMYLCASSDSWGAKATDTQYFGPGTRLTVL.

This chain connects TRBV20-1 to TRBJ2-3; TCRdb names TRBD1, which stays unverified in the absence of DNA. CDR1 is DFQATT and CDR2 is SNEGSKA in the germline V gene (reference sequence). The CDR3 extends over 11 amino acids. The CDR3 sequence is CSATEDGIQLF.

This chain joins TRBV20-1 and TRBJ2-6; TCRdb calls TRBD1, which cannot be checked without DNA. The CDR3 contains 18 residues. Germline V lookup: CDR1 DFQATT, CDR2 SNEGSKA (reference sequence). CDR3 region: CSARDFGQGVSGANVLTF.

The chain uses TRBV20-1 and TRBJ2-7; the D call of TRBD1 rests on TCRdb alone, since no DNA is present to check it. The length of the CDR3 is 12 residues. The germline CDR1 and CDR2 sequences are DFQATT and SNEGSKA (reference sequence). The CDR3 region is CSVTGTAYEQYF.

This chain uses TRBV7-9 with TRBJ1-5; TCRdb calls TRBD1, which cannot be checked without DNA. The V gene's germline CDR1 is SEHNR and CDR2 FQNEAQ (reference sequence). The CDR3 totals 15 residues. The CDR3: CASSPLRGSNQPQHF.

The chain employs TRBV20-1 and TRBJ2-3; lacking DNA, the TRBD2 call made by TCRdb goes unchecked. This CDR3 region has 15 residues. CDR1 and CDR2 from the germline V gene are DFQATT and SNEGSKA (reference sequence). CDR3 residues: CSARKGSGDADTQYF.

The V and J genes are TRBV7-6 and TRBJ2-3; as DNA is missing, the TRBD2 call by TCRdb cannot be tested. The germline V gene has CDR1 SGHVS and CDR2 FNYEAQ. The CDR3 is 16 amino acids. CDR3 loop: CASSLAGGGGTDTQYF. The whole variable domain, remainder taken from reference TRBV7-6 and TRBJ2-3, is GAGVSQSPRYKVTKRGQDVALRCDPISGHVSLYWYRQALGQGPEFLTYFNYEAQQDKSGLPNDRFSAERPEGSISTLTIQRTEQRDSAMYRCASSLAGGGGTDTQYFGPGTRLTVL.